This T cell receptor beta chain is from a study of blood T cell repertoires in COVID-19. Method: immunoSEQ multiplex PCR; TCRdb's copy keeps in-frame clones and lacks some. The repertoire holds more than 200,000 clones, with roughly four fifths as singletons. The ends were cut back, 1 base at V and 0 bases at J, with 13 bases in the middle. Germline lookup yields CDR1 SGHVS and CDR2 FQNEAQ. The CDR3 runs to 17 residues. Sequencing was carried out using PBMCs or T cells enriched from blood (not recorded which). This chain uses TRBV7-8 with TRBJ1-5, with D tentatively TRBD1 (6 bases). The receptor was derived from a man aged 60-69 years who had recovered from COVID-19. The CDR3 DNA reads TGTGCCAGCAGCTTAGAAGACAGGCTCAATAGCAATCAGCCCCAGCATTTT. It specifies CASSLEDRLNSNQPQHF.